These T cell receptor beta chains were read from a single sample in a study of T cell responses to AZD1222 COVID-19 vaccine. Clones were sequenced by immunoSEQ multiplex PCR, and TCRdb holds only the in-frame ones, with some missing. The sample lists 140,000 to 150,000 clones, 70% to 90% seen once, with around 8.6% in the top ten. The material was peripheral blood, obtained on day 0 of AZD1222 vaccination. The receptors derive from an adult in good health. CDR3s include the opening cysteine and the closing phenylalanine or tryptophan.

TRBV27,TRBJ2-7,CASRQGAAYEQYF
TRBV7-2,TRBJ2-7,CASSTDRREQYF
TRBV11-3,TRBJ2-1,CASSVVGLAGNNEQFF
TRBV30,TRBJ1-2,CAWSAADHGYTF
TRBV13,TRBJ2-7,CASSLERLQGLGEQYF
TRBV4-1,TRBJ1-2,CASSQGPLHREKYGYTF
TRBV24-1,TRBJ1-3,CAKSLLLTGTGLSGNTIYF
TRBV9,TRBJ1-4,CASSPPRSGRAHEKLFF
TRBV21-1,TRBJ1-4,CASSRWGDSPPSTNEKLFF
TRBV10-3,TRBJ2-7,CAVQASRTYEQYF
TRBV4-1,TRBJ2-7,CASSHSTGGYEQYF
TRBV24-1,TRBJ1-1,CATSDRSYTEAFF
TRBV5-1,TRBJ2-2,CASSTGLAGGRSFTGELFF
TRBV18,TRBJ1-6,CASSPSAPGLGNSPLHF
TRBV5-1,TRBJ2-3,CASARGGFTDTQYF
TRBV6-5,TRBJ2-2,CASRIRGLEGGELFF
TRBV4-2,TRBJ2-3,CASSQVADTSTDTQYF
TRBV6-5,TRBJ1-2,CASSYGFGTGYTF
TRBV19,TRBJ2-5,CASRLAGGSETQYF
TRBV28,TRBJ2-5,CASSFTQGGTQETQYF
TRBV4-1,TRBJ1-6,CASSQGGDSPLHF
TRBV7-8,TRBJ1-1,CASSFGQGAEAFF
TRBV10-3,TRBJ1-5,CAISDPGTGNQPQHF
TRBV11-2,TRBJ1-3,CASSPSVGNTIYF
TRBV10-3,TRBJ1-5,CAISGRDRALLHF
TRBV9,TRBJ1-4,CASSVEGGEKLFF
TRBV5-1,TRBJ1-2,CASREGGSPSNYGYTF
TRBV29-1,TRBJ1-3,CSVARDRALGNTIYF
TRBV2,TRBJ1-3,CASTGTRGNTIYF
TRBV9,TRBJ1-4,CASSPPGTGGKKLFF
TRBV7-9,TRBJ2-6,CASSHNRGYKASGANVLTF
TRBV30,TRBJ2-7,CAWSEWAPYEQYF
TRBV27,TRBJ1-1,CASSSGQDAAMAFF
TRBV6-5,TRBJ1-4,CASSYSGDRGSEKLFF
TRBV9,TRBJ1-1,CASSPYVDTEAFF
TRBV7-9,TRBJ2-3,CASSSGTDTQYF
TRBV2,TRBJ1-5,CASSPTGSNQPQHF
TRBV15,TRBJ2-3,CATQPLLPSTDTQYF
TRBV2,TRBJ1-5,CASSEKGQRQPQHF
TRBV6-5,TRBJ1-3,CASNTGIGNTIYF
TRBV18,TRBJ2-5,CASSPPAGLNQETQYF